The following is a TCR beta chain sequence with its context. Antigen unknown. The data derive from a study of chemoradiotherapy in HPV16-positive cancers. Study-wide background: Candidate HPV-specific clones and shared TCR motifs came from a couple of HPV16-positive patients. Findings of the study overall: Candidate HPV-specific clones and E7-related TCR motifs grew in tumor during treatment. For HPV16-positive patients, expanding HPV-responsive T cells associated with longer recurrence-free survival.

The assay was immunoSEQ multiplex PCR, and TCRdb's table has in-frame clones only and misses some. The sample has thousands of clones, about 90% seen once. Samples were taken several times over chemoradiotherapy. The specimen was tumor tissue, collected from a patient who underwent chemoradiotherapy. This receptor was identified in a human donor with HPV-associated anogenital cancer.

As DNA, the CDR3 is TGTGCCAGCAGCTTGCGTGTTTATGAAAAACTGTTTTTT. This sequence encodes CASSLRVYEKLFF. This chain joins TRBV5-6 and TRBJ1-4; D is undetermined. Germline V gene lookup returns CDR1 SGHDT and CDR2 YYEEEE. V was clipped by 1 base and J by 6 bases, with 7 bases between them. This CDR3 is built from 13 residues.